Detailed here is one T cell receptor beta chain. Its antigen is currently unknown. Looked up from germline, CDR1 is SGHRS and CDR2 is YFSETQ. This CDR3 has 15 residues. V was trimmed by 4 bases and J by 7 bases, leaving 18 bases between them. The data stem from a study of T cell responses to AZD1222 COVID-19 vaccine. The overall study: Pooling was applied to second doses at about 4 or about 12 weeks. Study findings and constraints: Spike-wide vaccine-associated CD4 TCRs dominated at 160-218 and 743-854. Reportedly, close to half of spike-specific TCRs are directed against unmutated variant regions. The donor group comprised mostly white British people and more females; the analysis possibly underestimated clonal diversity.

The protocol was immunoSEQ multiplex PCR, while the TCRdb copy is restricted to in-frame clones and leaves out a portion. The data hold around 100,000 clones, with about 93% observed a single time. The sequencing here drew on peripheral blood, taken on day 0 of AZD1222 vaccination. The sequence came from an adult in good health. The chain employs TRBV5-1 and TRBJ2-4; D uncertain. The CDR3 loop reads CASSPQSASWNIQYF. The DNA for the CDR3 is TGCGCCAGCAGCCCCCAGTCAGCCTCTTGGAACATTCAGTACTTC.